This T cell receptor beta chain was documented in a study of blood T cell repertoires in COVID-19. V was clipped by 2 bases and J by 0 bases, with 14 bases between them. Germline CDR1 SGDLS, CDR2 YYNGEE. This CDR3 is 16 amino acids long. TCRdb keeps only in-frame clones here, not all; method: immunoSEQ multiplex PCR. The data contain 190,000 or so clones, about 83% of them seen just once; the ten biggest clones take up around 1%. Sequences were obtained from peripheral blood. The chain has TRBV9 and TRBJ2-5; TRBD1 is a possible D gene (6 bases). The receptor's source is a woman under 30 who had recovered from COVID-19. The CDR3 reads CASSVTGNPHQETQYF. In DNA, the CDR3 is TGTGCCAGCAGCGTTACAGGGAATCCCCACCAAGAGACCCAGTACTTC.